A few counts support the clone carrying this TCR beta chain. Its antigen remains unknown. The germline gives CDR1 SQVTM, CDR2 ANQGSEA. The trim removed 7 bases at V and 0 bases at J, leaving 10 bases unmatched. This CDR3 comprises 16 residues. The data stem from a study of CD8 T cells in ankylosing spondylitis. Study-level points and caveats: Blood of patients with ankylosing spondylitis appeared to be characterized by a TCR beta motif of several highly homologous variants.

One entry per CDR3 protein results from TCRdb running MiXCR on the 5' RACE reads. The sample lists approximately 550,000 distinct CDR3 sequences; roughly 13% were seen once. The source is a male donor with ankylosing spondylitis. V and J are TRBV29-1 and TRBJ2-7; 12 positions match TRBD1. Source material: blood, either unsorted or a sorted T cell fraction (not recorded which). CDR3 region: CSAEAGGQGASYEQYF. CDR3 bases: TGCAGCGCCGAGGCGGGGGGACAGGGGGCCTCCTACGAGCAGTACTTC.